The clone carrying this T cell receptor (beta chain) was seen once. As yet, its antigen is unknown. A much larger clonotype is one base distant, so this may be a read error. This sample is drawn from a study of breast tumors, draining lymph nodes, adjacent tissues. Study results and caveats: Findings are consistent with lymph node origin and intratumoral expansion of most tumor T cells. That most tumor T cells come from lymph nodes remained unproven. Tumor repertoires ranked between lymph nodes and nontumor tissue in diversity, with V and J gene preferences. Luminal-like breast cancer showed significantly greater tumor-nontumor repertoire similarity than basal-like breast cancer did.

Using its own MiXCR run on the multiplex PCR reads, TCRdb lists one record per CDR3 protein. There are under 150,000 distinct CDR3 sequences in the sample; about a fifth occur only once, and under 3% lies in the top ten. The lymph nodes were axillary draining lymph nodes from breast cancer patients. The length of the CDR3 is 15 residues. Germline V gene data show CDR1 as LGHDT and CDR2 as YNNKEL (reference sequence). J is TRBJ2-7 and V is TRBV3-1; 9 bases fit TRBD2. Input material: axillary lymph node tissue. The TCR comes from a female donor with breast cancer. Some clones in this sample may be carry-over from other donors' samples. For the CDR3, the DNA is TGTACCAGCAGCCAAGCGAAGCGGGAGGCAAGGGAGCAGTACTTC. It codes for CTSSQAKREAREQYF.